This TCR beta chain was sequenced in a study of blood T cells in healthy people across ages. General study results and limits: Per million T cells, the diversity of TCR beta decreased roughly linearly as age advanced. The study found more naive CD4+ cells and higher diversity in long-lived than aged donors.

On this clonotype: The antigen remains unidentified.

Alongside a J-beta primer mix, a sample-barcoded 5' primer served in a second PCR lasting about 7 to 12 cycles. Carrying 12 random nucleotides, a template-switch adaptor labeled each individual cDNA molecule. TCRdb ran MiXCR on the 5' RACE reads and lists one entry per CDR3 protein. The sample lists roughly 900,000 distinct CDR3 sequences; under 35% were seen once. V was shortened by 4 bases and J by 6 bases, with 9 bases between the two germline ends. Germline CDR1 is WSHSY and CDR2 is SAAADI. The CDR3 runs 13 residues. J is TRBJ2-2 and V is TRBV10-2; D is possibly TRBD2 (6 bases). The sample was blood. The receptor was derived from a woman aged 80 or over in good health. Here the CDR3 DNA reads TGCGCCAGCAGTGTGGAGGGGTCCGGGGAGCTGTTTTTT. Residues: CASSVEGSGELFF.